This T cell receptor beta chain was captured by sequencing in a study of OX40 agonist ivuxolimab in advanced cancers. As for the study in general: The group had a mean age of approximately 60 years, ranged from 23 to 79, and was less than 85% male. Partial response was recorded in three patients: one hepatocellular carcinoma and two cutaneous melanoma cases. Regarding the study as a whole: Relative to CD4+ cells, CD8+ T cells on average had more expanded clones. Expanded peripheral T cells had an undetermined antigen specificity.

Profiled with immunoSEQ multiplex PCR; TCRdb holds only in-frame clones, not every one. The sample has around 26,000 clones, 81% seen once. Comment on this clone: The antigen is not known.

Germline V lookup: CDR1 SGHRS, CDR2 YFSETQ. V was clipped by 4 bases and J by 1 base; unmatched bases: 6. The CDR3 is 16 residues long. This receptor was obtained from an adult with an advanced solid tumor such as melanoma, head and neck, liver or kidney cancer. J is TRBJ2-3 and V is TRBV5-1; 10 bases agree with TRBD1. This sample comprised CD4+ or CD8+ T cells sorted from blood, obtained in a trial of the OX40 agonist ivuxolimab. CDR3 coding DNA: TGCGCCAGCAGCGACAGGGGGCACGAGGGCACAGATACGCAGTATTTT. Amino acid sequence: CASSDRGHEGTDTQYF.